This T cell receptor (beta chain) was sequenced in a study of cytomegalovirus exposure and HLA in healthy donors. Study details: Ancestry clustering placed 81% of 350 to 500 genotyped donors in the Caucasian-associated cluster.

Primers for the PCR totalled 60 Vbeta and 13 Jbeta. Per the original methods: Later analysis identified around 85 million unique TCR beta chains, about 12 million shared. Repertoires were generated with immunoSEQ multiplex PCR, while TCRdb's copy carries only in-frame clones and drops some. V, J and clone size derive from that table, while D and trimming were established from the DNA sequence. In the table there are 120,000 to 150,000 clones, roughly 66% of which are singletons. As for this clone: No antigen is known for it.

Study results and limitations: For cytomegalovirus status, the classifier reportedly gave diagnoses with high specificity and sensitivity. Rates of TCR association differed by HLA locus in a later analysis, with DRB1 highest and HLA-C lowest.

J was trimmed by 4 bases and V by 2 bases; bases with no gene match: 10. This CDR3 has 16 amino acids. Germline lookup yields CDR1 MNHEY and CDR2 SMNVEV (reference sequence). The sequencing input was PBMCs. This TCR came from a woman younger than 30 in good health and CMV-seronegative. This sequence joins TRBV27 and TRBJ1-2; 7 positions agree with TRBD1. The DNA of the CDR3 is TGTGCCAGCAGTTTACTGACAGGGAAGTTCCTCTATGGCTACACCTTC. Encoded protein: CASSLLTGKFLYGYTF.